This T cell receptor beta chain was identified during a study of T cell changes during pregnancy in multiple sclerosis. Profiled with immunoSEQ multiplex PCR; TCRdb holds only in-frame clones, not every one. This table holds about 59,000 clones, 85% to 95% found once. The CDR3 sequence is 13 residues long. Trimming pared 4 bases from V and 5 bases from J, leaving 8 bases between. The germline V gene has CDR1 LGHNA and CDR2 YSLEER. The genes are TRBV4-3 and TRBJ2-2; D gene uncertain. The sequence came from a female donor with multiple sclerosis, enrolled in a pregnancy study. This sample comprised CD8+ T cells from peripheral blood mononuclear cells, obtained in the third trimester of pregnancy. CDR3 sequence reads: CASSLAGTGELFF. Here the CDR3 DNA reads TGCGCCAGCAGCCTGGCCGGGACCGGGGAGCTGTTTTTT.